These T cell receptor beta chains were read from a single sample in a study of early T cells in non-severe SARS-CoV-2 infection. TCRdb re-derived calls from the 5' RACE reads in MiXCR, one entry per CDR3 protein. This sample has some 40,000 distinct CDR3 sequences, with approximately 12% found just once. Sequenced: whole blood. All receptors come from an adult who was a healthcare worker with PCR-confirmed SARS-CoV-2 infection or an uninfected control (not recorded which). The conserved cysteine and the conserved F or W are not part of the CDR3 here. Rows may omit the clone size; those that give it use once, few, many or a size class.

clone_size v_call cdr3_aa
few TRBV6-2/TRBV6-3 ASSSIREGANEQF
- TRBV14 ASSQGAFYGYT
few TRBV19 ASLSNMNTEAF
- TRBV4-3 ASSQESRFYEQY
many TRBV7-2 ASSLMLGRQY
many TRBV7-6 ASSLGPGADTQY
many TRBV7-6 ASSLAAWGQETQY
- TRBV5-5 ASSVIGGLSSYEQY
few TRBV19 ASSIGQRTGYT
- TRBV20-1 SARSVDLQF
medium-sized TRBV11-2 ASSLDPRRGARETQY
many TRBV20-1 SAGGTPKGLTEAF
many TRBV20-1 SESGGDYGYT
many TRBV21-1 ASSKDTWTGETEAF
- TRBV29-1 SSRSETDTQY
- TRBV6-1 ASSEASYGPSYEQY
- TRBV7-2 ASSLLQGANYGYT
few TRBV5-4 ASSTWTGRAF
- TRBV7-4 ANSLGADPGGLDGELF
- TRBV6-5 ASSYSRLAGGDYEQY
- TRBV7-3 ASRLAGANEQF
many TRBV4-1 ASSQDRQGAQDEQF
- TRBV27 ASSLFARGRIPGDTQY
few TRBV19 ASSPGQALAPQH
few TRBV29-1 SVAHPGKTDTQY
few TRBV21-1 ASSEISFRTREGETQY
- TRBV6-6 ASSSGTSAENNEKLF
few TRBV2 ASSQGRGGTEAF
- TRBV30 AWGQGLYGYT
- TRBV20-1 SARPHLLAGAQETQY
- TRBV12-2 ASRLKWDNRADTQY
- TRBV29-1 SVDRGLETDTQY
many TRBV10-3 AISESGRSNYGYT
many TRBV6-2/TRBV6-3 ASSHGGRMNTEAF
- TRBV3-1 ASSHTTGGSYGYT
few TRBV20-1 SAPAGRTSHPSEQF
many TRBV7-9 ASSLGSTSGSRTQY
few TRBV7-9 ASSVGRPPRTTEAF
few TRBV7-2 ASSLSSGGGGGDTQY
many TRBV20-1 SAREVVKEKLF
many TRBV7-2 ASSPRLGRTEAF
- TRBV7-9 ASSLEAWWLEPEAF
many TRBV3-1 ASSQVPQVTGNQPQH
- TRBV9 ASSADRDYRYTQY
- TRBV9 ASSPGTGIYEQY
- TRBV11-2 ASSETGGAGDTQY
many TRBV6-6 ASSPREVGTGAQGRSPLH
many TRBV30 AWRGGLVGEQY
many TRBV4-1 ASSSAGYTEAF
many TRBV4-2 ASSQDRTGTQY